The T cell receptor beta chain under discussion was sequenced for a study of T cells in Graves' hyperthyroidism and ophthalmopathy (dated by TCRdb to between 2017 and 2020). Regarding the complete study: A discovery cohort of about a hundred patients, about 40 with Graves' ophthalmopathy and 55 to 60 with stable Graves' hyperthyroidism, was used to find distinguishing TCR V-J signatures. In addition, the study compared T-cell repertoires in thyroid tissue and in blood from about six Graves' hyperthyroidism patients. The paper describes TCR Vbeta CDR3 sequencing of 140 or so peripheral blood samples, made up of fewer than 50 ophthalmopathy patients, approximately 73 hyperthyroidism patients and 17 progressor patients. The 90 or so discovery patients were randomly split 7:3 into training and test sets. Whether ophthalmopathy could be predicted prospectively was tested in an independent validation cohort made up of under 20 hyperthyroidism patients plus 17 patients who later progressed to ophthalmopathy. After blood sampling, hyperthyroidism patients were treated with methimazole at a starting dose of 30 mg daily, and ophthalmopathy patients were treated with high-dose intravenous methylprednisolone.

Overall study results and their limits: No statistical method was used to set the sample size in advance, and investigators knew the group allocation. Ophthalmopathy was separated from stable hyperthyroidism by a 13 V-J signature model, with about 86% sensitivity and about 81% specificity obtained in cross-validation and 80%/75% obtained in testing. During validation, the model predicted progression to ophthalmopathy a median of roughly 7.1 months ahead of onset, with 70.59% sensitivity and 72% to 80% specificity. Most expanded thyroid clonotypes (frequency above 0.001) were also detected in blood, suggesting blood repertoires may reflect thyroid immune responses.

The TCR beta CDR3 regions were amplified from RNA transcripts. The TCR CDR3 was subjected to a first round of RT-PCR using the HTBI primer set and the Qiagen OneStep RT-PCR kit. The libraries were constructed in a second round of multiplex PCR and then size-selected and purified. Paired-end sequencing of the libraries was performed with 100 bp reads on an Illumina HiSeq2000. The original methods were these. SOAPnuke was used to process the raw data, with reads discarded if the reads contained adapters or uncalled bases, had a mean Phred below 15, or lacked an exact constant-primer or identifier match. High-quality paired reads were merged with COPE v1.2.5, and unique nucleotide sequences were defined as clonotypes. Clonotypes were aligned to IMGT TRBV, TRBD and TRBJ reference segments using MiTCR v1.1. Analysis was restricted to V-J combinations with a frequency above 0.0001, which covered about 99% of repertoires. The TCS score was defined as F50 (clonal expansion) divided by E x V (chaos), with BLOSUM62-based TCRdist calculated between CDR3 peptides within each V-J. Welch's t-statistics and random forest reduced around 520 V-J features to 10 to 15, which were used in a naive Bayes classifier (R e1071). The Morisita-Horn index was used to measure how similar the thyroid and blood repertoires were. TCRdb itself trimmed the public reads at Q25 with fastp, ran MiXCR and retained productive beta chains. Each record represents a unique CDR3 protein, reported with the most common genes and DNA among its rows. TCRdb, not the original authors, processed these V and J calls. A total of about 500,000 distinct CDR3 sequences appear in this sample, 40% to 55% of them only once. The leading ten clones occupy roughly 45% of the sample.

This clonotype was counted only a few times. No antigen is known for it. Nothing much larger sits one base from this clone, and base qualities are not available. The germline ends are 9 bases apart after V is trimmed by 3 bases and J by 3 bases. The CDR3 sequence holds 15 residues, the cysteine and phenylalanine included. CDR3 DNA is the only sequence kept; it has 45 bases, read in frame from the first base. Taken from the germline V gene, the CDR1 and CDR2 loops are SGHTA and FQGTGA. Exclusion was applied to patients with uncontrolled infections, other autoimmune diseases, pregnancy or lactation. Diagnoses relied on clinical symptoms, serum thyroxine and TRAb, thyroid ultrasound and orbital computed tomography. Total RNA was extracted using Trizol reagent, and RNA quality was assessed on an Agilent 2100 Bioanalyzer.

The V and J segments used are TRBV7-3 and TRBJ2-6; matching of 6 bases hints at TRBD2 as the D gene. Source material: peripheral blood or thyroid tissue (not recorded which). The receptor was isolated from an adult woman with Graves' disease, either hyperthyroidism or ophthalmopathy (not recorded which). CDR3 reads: CASSLEGVGANVLTF. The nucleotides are TGTGCCAGCAGCTTGGAGGGAGTTGGGGCCAACGTCCTGACTTTC.